These 9 T cell receptor beta chains were all obtained from the same sample, sequenced in a study of OX40 agonist ivuxolimab in advanced cancers. Profiled with immunoSEQ multiplex PCR; TCRdb holds only in-frame clones, not every one. The sample has 55,000 to 75,000 clones; roughly four fifths are singletons. Sequencing used CD4+ or CD8+ T cells sorted from blood, obtained in a trial of the OX40 agonist ivuxolimab. The receptors derive from an adult with an advanced solid tumor such as melanoma, head and neck, liver or kidney cancer.

The rearrangement joins TRBV4-3 to TRBJ2-6; perhaps TRBD2 as D (6 bases). Germline V gene data show CDR1 as LGHNA and CDR2 as YSLEER. Trimming removed 0 bases from V and 0 bases from J, with 12 bases in between. The CDR3 consists of 18 residues. CDR3 residues: CASSQEIAASSGANVLTF. The CDR3 nucleotides are TGCGCCAGCAGCCAAGAGATAGCGGCTAGCTCTGGGGCCAACGTCCTGACTTTC.

The rearrangement uses TRBV19 and TRBJ2-2; no reliable D call. V was pared by 5 bases and J by 6 bases, with 10 bases between. Per germline, CDR1 LNHDA and CDR2 SQIVND (reference sequence). This CDR3 is built from 13 residues. The CDR3: CASSSRLAGELFF. CDR3 coding DNA: TGTGCCAGTAGTTCCCGACTGGCCGGGGAGCTGTTTTTT.

The rearrangement joins TRBV23-1 to TRBJ1-5; D remains ambiguous. TRBV23-1 falls under the ORF class, with uncertain function. This CDR3 has 14 residues. Trimming pared 10 bases from V and 0 bases from J, leaving 13 bases between. The CDR3 nucleotides read TGCGCCACTCTGGGGAAGCATAGCAATCAGCCCCAGCATTTT. It specifies CATLGKHSNQPQHF.

In this sample, this clone turned up a few times. The rearrangement joins TRBV29-1 to TRBJ1-4, with D possibly matching TRBD1 (5 bases). V lost 7 bases and J 12 bases, leaving 12 bases between the germline ends. This CDR3 contains 10 residues. Germline V gene sequence: CDR1 SQVTM, CDR2 ANQGSEA. DNA for the CDR3: TGCAGCGCCCTTCGGGGGGAACTGTTTTTT. Its translation is CSALRGELFF.

The chain is built from TRBV7-9 and TRBJ1-4; 8 bases line up with TRBD1. The CDR3 is 15 residues long. The V and J ends lost 5 bases and 3 bases, in that order; junction bases with no gene match: 5. Germline V CDR1 and CDR2: SEHNR, FQNEAQ (reference sequence). CDR3 in amino acids: CASSLGQGANEKLFF. The CDR3 nucleotides read TGTGCCAGCAGCCTCGGACAGGGAGCTAATGAAAAACTGTTTTTT.

V and J are TRBV6-5 and TRBJ1-4, with 7 nucleotides matching TRBD1. CDR3 length: 13 amino acids. Looked up from germline, CDR1 is MNHEY and CDR2 is SVGAGI. V was clipped by 6 bases and J by 4 bases; unmatched bases: 2. CDR3 bases: TGTGCCAGCAGGGGACAGAATAATGAAAAACTGTTTTTT. This gives the protein CASRGQNNEKLFF.

The rearrangement joins TRBV10-3 to TRBJ2-7; D unresolved. The CDR3 consists of 15 residues. Looked up from germline, CDR1 is ENHRY and CDR2 is SYGVKD. Deletions cut 4 bases from V and 3 bases from J, with 16 bases between. CDR3 loop: CAISGTAKNFYEQYF. For the CDR3, the DNA is TGTGCCATCAGTGGGACGGCTAAAAATTTCTACGAGCAGTACTTC.

This chain joins TRBV6-6 and TRBJ2-3; 8 nucleotides align to TRBD2. This CDR3 spans 14 amino acids. Germline V lookup: CDR1 MNHNY, CDR2 SVGAGI (reference sequence). After removal of 2 bases from V and 4 bases from J, the junction contained 2 bases not matched to a gene. The CDR3 region is CASSYGREADTQYF. DNA for the CDR3: TGTGCCAGCAGTTACGGGCGGGAGGCAGATACGCAGTATTTT.

The rearrangement links TRBV5-6 to TRBJ1-5, with D hard to call. The CDR3 is made up of 16 amino acids. CDR1 and CDR2 (germline): SGHDT, YYEEEE. The ends were cut back, 5 bases at V and 5 bases at J, with 20 bases in the middle. Written as DNA, the CDR3 is TGTGCCAGCAGTTCCCACGGTGCGGTGGCTCATCAGCCCCAGCATTTT. Translated, it gives CASSSHGAVAHQPQHF.